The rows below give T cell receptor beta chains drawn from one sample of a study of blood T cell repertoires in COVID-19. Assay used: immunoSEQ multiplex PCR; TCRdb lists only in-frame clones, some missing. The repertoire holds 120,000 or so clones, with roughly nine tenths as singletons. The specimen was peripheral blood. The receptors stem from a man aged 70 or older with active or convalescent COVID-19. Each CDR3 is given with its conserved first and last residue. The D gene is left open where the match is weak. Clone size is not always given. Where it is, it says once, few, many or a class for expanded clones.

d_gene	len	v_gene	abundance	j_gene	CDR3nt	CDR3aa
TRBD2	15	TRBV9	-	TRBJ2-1	TGTGCCAGCAGCGTAGGCCCCGGGGGGTACAATGAGCAGTTCTTC	CASSVGPGGYNEQFF
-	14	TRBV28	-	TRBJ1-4	TGTGCCAGCAGACCACAGGGACGAATAGAAAAACTGTTTTTT	CASRPQGRIEKLFF
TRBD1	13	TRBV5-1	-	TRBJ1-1	TGCGCCAGCAGCTTTGCAGGGGGCACTGAAGCTTTCTTT	CASSFAGGTEAFF
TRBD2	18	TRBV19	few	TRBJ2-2	TGTGCCAGTAGTCCCTGGGGGGCTAGCGGGTCGAACACCGGGGAGCTGTTTTTT	CASSPWGASGSNTGELFF
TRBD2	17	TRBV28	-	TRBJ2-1	TGTGCCACCAAGGCGCCGGGACTAGCGGGAGGATACAATGAGCAGTTCTTC	CATKAPGLAGGYNEQFF
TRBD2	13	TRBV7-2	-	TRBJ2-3	TGTGCCGGGGGAGGGAGGGACACAGATACGCAGTATTTT	CAGGGRDTDTQYF
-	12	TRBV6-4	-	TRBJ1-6	TGTGCCAGCAGGGGCGTGAATTCACCCCTCCACTTT	CASRGVNSPLHF
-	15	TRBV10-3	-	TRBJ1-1	TGTGCCATCAGTGGGACAGATTCGGCGAACACTGAAGCTTTCTTT	CAISGTDSANTEAFF
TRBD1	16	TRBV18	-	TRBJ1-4	TGTGCCAGCTCACCTATCAGGACAGGGATTAATGAAAAACTGTTTTTT	CASSPIRTGINEKLFF
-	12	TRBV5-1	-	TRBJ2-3	TGCGCCAGCAGCCTATACACAGATACGCAGTATTTT	CASSLYTDTQYF
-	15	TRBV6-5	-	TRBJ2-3	TGTGCCAGCAGGGTCCGCGGGACGGGCACAGATACGCAGTATTTT	CASRVRGTGTDTQYF